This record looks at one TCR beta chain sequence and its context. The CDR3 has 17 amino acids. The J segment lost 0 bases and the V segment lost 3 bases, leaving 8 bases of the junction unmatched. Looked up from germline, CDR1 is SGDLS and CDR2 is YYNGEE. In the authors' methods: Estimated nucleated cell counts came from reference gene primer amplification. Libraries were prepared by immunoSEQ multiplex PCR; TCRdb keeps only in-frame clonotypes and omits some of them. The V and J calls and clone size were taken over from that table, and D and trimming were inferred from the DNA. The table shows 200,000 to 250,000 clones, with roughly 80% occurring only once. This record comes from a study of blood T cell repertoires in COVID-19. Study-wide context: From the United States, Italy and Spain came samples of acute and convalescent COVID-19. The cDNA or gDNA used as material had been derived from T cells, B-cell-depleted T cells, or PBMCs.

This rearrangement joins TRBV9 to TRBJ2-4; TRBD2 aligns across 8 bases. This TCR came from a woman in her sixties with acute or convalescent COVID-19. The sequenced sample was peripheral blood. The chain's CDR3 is CASSALGGVLAKNIQYF. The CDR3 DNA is TGTGCCAGCAGCGCCCTCGGGGGGGTATTAGCCAAAAACATTCAGTACTTC.